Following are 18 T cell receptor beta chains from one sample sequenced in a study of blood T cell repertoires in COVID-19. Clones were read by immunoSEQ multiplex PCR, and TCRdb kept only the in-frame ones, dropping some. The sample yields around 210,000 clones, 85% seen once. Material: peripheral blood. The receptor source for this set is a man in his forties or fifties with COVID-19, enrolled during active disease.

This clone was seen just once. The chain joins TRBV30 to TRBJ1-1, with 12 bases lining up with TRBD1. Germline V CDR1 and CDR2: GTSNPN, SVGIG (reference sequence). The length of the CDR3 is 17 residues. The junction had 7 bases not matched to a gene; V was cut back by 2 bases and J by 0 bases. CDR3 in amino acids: CAWSFSGTGGMNTEAFF. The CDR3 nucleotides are TGTGCCTGGAGTTTTTCCGGGACAGGGGGCATGAACACTGAAGCTTTCTTT.

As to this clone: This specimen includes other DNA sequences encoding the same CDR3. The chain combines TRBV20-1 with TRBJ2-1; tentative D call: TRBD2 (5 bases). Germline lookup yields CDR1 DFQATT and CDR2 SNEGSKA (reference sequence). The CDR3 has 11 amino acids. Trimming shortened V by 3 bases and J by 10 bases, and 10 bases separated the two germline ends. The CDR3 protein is CSASRLAEQFF. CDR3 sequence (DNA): TGCAGTGCTAGCAGGCTAGCCGAGCAGTTCTTC.

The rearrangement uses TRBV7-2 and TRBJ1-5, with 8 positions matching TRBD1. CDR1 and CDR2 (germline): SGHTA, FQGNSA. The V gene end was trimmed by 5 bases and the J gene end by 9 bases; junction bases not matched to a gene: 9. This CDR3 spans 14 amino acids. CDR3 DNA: TGTGCCAGCAGCATCAACAGGGGGGGAGGGCCCCAGCATTTT. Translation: CASSINRGGGPQHF.

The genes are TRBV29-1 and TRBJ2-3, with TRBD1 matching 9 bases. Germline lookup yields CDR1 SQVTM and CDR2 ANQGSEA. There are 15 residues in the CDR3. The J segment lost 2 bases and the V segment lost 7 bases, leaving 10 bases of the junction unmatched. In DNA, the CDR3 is TGCAGCGCCTGTCGGGGGACAGGGACCACAGATACGCAGTATTTT. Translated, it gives CSACRGTGTTDTQYF.

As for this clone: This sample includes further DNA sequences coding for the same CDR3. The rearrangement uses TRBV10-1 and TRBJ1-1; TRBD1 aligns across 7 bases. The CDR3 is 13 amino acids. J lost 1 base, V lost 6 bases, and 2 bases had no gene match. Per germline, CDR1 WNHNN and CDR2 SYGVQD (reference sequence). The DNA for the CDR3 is TGCGCCAGCAGCAGGGACAGGAACACTGAAGCTTTCTTT. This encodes CASSRDRNTEAFF.

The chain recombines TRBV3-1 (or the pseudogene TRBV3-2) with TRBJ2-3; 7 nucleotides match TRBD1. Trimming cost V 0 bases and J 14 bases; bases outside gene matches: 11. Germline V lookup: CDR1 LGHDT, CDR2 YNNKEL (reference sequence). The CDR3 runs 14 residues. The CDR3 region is CASSQDLETGSLYF. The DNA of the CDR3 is TGTGCCAGCAGCCAAGATCTAGAGACAGGGTCATTGTATTTT.

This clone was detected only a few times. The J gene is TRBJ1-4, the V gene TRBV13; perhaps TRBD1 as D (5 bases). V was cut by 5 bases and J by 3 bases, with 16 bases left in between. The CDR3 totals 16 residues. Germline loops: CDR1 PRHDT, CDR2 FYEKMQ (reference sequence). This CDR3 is CASSLDRGTPNEKLFF. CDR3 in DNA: TGTGCCAGCAGCCTGGATAGGGGAACCCCTAATGAAAAACTGTTTTTT. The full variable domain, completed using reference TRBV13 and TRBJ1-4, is AAGVIQSPRHLIKEKRETATLKCYPIPRHDTVYWYQQGPGQDPQFLISFYEKMQSDKGSIPDRFSAQQFSDYHSELNMSSLELGDSALYFCASSLDRGTPNEKLFFGSGTQLSVL.

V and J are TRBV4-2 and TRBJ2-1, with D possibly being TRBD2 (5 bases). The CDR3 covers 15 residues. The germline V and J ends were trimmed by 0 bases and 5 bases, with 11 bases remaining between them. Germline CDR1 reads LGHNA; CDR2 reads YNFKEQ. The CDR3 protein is CASSQEFLGNNEQFF. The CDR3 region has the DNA TGTGCCAGCAGCCAAGAATTTCTCGGGAACAATGAGCAGTTCTTC.

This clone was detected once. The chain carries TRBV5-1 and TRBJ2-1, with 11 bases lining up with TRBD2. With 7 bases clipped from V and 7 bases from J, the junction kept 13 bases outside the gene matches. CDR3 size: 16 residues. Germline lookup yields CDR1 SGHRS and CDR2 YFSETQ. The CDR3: CASQGLAAKSGNEQFF. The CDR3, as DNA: TGCGCCAGCCAGGGACTAGCGGCGAAGTCGGGAAATGAGCAGTTCTTC.

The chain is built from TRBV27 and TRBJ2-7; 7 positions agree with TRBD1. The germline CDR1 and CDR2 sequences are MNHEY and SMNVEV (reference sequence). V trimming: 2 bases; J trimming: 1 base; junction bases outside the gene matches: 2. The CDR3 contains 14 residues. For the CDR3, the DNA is TGTGCCAGCAGTTTAGGGGGACAGTCCTACGAGCAGTACTTC. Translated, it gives CASSLGGQSYEQYF.

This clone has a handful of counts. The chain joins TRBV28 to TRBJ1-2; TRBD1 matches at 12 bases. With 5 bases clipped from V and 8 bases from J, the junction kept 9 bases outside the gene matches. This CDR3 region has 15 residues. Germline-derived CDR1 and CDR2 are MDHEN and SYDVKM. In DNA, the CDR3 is TGTGCCAGCAGTGAGGGGGGACAGGGGGCGACGGGCTACACCTTC. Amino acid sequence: CASSEGGQGATGYTF.

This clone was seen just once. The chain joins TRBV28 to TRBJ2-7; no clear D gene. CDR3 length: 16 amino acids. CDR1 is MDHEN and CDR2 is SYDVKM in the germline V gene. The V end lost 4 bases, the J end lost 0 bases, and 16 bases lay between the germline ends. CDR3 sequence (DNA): TGTGCCAGCAGTTCCCCGAGGTTGTGGGTCTCCTACGAGCAGTACTTC. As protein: CASSSPRLWVSYEQYF.

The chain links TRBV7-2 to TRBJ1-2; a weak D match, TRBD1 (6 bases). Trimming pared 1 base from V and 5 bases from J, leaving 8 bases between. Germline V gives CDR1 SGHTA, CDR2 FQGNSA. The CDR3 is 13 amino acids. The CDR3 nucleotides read TGTGCCAGCAGCTTAGGACAGGAGTATGGCTACACCTTC. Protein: CASSLGQEYGYTF.

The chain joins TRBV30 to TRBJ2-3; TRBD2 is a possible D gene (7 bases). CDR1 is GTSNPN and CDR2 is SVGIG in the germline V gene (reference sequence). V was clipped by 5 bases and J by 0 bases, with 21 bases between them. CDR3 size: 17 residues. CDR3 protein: CAWDGGLADLSTDTQYF. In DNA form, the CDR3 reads TGTGCCTGGGACGGGGGGCTGGCAGACCTTAGCACAGATACGCAGTATTTT.

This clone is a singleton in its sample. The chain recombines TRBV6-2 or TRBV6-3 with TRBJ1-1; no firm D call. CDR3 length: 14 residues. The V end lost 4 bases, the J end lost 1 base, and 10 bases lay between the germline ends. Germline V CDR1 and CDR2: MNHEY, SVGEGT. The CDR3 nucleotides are TGTGCCAGCAGTTTCACTGTCCCGAACACTGAAGCTTTCTTT. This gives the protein CASSFTVPNTEAFF.

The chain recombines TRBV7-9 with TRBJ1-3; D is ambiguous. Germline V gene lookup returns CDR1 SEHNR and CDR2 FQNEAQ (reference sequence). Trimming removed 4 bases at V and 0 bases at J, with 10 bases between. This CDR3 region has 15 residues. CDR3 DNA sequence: TGTGCCAGCAGCTCCGACCGAGGCTCTGGAAACACCATATATTTT. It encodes CASSSDRGSGNTIYF.

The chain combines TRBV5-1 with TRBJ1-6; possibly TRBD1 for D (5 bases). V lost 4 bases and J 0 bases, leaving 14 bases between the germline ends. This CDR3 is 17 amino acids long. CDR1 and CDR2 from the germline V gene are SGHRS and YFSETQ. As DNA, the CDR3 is TGCGCCAGCAGCCCAGACAGTTCTGTCTCCTATAATTCACCCCTCCACTTT. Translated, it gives CASSPDSSVSYNSPLHF. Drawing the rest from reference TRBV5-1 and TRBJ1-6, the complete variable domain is KAGVTQTPRYLIKTRGQQVTLSCSPISGHRSVSWYQQTPGQGLQFLFEYFSETQRNKGNFPGRFSGRQFSNSRSEMNVSTLELGDSALYLCASSPDSSVSYNSPLHFGNGTRLTVT.

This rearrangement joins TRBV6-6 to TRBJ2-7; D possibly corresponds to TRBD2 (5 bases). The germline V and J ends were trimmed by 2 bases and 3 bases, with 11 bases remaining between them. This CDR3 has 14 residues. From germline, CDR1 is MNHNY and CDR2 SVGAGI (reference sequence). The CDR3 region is CASSYPGNYYEQYF. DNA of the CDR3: TGTGCCAGCAGTTACCCCGGGAACTACTACGAGCAGTACTTC.